Below, one T cell receptor beta chain is given with its context. What it binds is not known. The data belong to a study of response to subunit inactivated influenza vaccine. The CDR3 runs 15 residues. Germline V gives CDR1 LNHDA, CDR2 SQIVND (reference sequence). After removal of 5 bases from V and 0 bases from J, the junction contained 5 bases not matched to a gene. MiXCR, run by TCRdb on the RT-PCR reads, gives a single entry per CDR3 protein. The table has about 800,000 distinct CDR3 sequences, around 20% seen once; the top ten hold roughly 10%. Notes on the study in general: That few new T cells are recruited by each seasonal influenza vaccination was the authors' suggestion.

V usage is TRBV19 and J usage is TRBJ2-5; TRBD1 aligns across 8 bases. Sequencing was performed on PBMCs from blood, taken roughly 5 days after vaccination. This receptor was obtained from a man in his forties or fifties who received an inactivated influenza vaccine. CDR3 DNA sequence: TGTGCCAGTAGTCAGGGACAGGCGTACCAAGAGACCCAGTACTTC. This encodes CASSQGQAYQETQYF.